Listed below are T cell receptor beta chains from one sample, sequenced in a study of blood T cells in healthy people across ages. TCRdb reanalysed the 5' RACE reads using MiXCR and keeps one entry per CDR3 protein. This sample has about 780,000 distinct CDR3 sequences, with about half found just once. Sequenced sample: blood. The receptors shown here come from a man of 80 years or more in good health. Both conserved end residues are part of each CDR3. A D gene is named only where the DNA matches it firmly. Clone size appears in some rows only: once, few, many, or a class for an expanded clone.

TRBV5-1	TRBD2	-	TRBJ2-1	TGCGCCAGCAGCTCACCGGGACTAGCGGCTCACAATGAGCAGTTCTTC	CASSSPGLAAHNEQFF
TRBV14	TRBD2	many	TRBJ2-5	TGTGCCAGCAGCCGCCGAGGACTAGCGGGAGGACAAGAGACCCAGTACTTC	CASSRRGLAGGQETQYF
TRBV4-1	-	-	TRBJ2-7	TGCGCCAGCAGCCAAGACCTGTTGGCCGTTGCGTACTTC	CASSQDLLAVAYF
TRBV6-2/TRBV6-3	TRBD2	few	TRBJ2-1	TGTGCCAGCAGTTACTGGACTAGCGGGAGTACTAATGAGCAGTTCTTC	CASSYWTSGSTNEQFF
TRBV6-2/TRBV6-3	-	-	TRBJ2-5	TGTGCCAGCTTCAAAGTTCCCGAGACACATGAAGAGACCCAGTACTTC	CASFKVPETHEETQYF
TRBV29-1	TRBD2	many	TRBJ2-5	TGCAGCGTTGAAGGCCCTGGTCTAGCGGGAGAGCTCAAGACCCAGTACTTC	CSVEGPGLAGELKTQYF
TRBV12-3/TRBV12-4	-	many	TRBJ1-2	TGTGCCAGCAGTCGGGACACCTCCTATGGCTACACCTTC	CASSRDTSYGYTF
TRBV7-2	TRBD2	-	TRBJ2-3	TGTGCCAGCAGCTTAGTTGTGGGACTAGCGGGGGCAAGCACAGATACGCAGTATTTT	CASSLVVGLAGASTDTQYF
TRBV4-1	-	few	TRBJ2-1	TGCGCCAGCAGCCAACCGAGGAGGGGGCTAGCCTACAATGAGCAGTTCTTC	CASSQPRRGLAYNEQFF
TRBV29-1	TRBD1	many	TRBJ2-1	TGCAGCGTTGAGTGGGACAGTGCCTACAATGAGCAGTTCTTC	CSVEWDSAYNEQFF
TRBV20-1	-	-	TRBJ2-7	TGCAGTGCCAAGAACTACAATGAGCAGTACTTC	CSAKNYNEQYF
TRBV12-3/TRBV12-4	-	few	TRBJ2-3	TGTGCCAGCAGTTTAAGCAGAAACACAGATACGCAGTATTTT	CASSLSRNTDTQYF
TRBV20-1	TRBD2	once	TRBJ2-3	TGCAGTGCTAGCGGCGCGCGGGAGTTCCCAGATACGCAGTATTTT	CSASGAREFPDTQYF
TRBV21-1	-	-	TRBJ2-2	TGTGCCAGCAGCCCCCGGGGGCAGGGAAATACCGGGGAGCTGTTTTTT	CASSPRGQGNTGELFF
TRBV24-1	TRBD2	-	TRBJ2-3	TGTGCCACCAGTGACTCCGCTAGCGGGAGTTTTGGAGATACGCAGTATTTT	CATSDSASGSFGDTQYF
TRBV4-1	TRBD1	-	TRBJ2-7	TGCGCCAGCAGTCGCCGTGGACAGGGGGCTGGCGAGCAGTACTTC	CASSRRGQGAGEQYF
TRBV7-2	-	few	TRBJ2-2	TGTGCCAGCAGCTTATCCAGAGCGGGCTACACCGGGGAGCTGTTTTTT	CASSLSRAGYTGELFF
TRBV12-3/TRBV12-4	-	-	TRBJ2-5	TGTGCCAGCAACACACTAGCTCGGGGCTACAAGCAGTACTTC	CASNTLARGYKQYF
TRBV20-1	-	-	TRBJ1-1	TGCAGTGCTACTTCCGGACTCCGTTCGGGTGAAGCTTTCTTT	CSATSGLRSGEAFF
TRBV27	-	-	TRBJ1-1	TGTGCCAGCAGCCTAACCTTGGCGAACACTGAAGCTTTCTTT	CASSLTLANTEAFF
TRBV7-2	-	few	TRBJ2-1	TGTGCCAGCAGCTTGCGGCTACCCCCGAGCTCCTACAATGAGCAGTTCTTC	CASSLRLPPSSYNEQFF
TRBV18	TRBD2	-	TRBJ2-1	TGTGCCAGCTCAACCCTAGCGGGATACTACAATGAGCAGTTCTTC	CASSTLAGYYNEQFF
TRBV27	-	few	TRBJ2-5	TGTGCCAGCAGTTTATTTTACCGGGAGACCCAGTACTTC	CASSLFYRETQYF
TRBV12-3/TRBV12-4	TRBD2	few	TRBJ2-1	TGTGCCAGCAGTTTCAGGGTTACTCGCGGGAGCTACAATGAGCAGTTCTTC	CASSFRVTRGSYNEQFF
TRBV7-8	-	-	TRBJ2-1	TGTGCCAGCAGCTTAGCGGGAGATCTCAATGAGCAGTTCTTC	CASSLAGDLNEQFF
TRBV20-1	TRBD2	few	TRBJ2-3	TGCAGTGCCCCCCCGAGACTAGCGGGAGCGGGAGATACGCAGTATTTT	CSAPPRLAGAGDTQYF
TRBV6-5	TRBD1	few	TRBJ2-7	TGTGCCAGCAACAGGGCAGGACAGGGGGCCTTCGAGCAGTACTTC	CASNRAGQGAFEQYF
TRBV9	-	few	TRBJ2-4	TGTGCCAGCAGCGTATTTCCGGGGTCGGAAAACATTCAGTACTTC	CASSVFPGSENIQYF
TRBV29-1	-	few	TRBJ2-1	TGCAGCGTCCTGGACGGAAGCTCCTACAATGAGCAGTTCTTC	CSVLDGSSYNEQFF
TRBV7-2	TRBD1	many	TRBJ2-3	TGTGCCAGCAGCCAAATAACAGGGGGCTTAACAGATACGCAGTATTTT	CASSQITGGLTDTQYF
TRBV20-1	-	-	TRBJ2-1	TGCAGTGCTAGAGGCCTCGGGACCAGCTACAATGAGCAGTTCTTC	CSARGLGTSYNEQFF
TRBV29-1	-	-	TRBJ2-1	TGCAGCGTTGAAGTGTTCAATGAGCAGTTCTTC	CSVEVFNEQFF
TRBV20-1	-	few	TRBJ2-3	TGCAGTGCCCCTGCAGGGACGCAGTATTTT	CSAPAGTQYF
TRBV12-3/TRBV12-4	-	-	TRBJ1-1	TGTGCCAGCAGTTTTCGGGGGTTCACTGAAGCTTTCTTT	CASSFRGFTEAFF
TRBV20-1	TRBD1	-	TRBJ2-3	TGCAGTGCCACGACAGGGGGCGAGAATACGCAGTATTTT	CSATTGGENTQYF
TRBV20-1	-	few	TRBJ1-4	TGCAGTGCTGAATTCGGGGGCCCTAATGAAAAACTGTTTTTT	CSAEFGGPNEKLFF
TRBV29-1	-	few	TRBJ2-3	TGCAGCGTTGGGAATACAGAGAGCACAGATACGCAGTATTTT	CSVGNTESTDTQYF
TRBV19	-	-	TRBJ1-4	TGTGCCAGTACCCTGGACGGCCGCAGCACAACTAATGAAAAACTGTTTTTT	CASTLDGRSTTNEKLFF
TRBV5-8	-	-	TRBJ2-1	TGTGCCAGCAGCTTTCCTTCCACCTCCTACAATGAGCAGTTCTTC	CASSFPSTSYNEQFF